The 25 T cell receptor beta chains below all came from one sample that was sequenced in a study of CD8 T cells in ankylosing spondylitis. Which antigens these TCRs recognize remains unknown. A single record per CDR3 protein comes from TCRdb applying MiXCR to the 5' RACE reads. The sample yields a few hundred thousand distinct CDR3 sequences, 20% to 25% seen once. Findings of the study overall: For ankylosing spondylitis blood, a TCR beta motif of about eight highly homologous variants appeared characteristic.

The sequenced material came from blood, either unsorted or a sorted T cell fraction (not recorded which). Receptors originate from a male donor with ankylosing spondylitis.

This sequence joins TRBV28 and TRBJ2-7, with D perhaps matching TRBD1 (5 bases). CDR3 length: 16 residues. V was trimmed by 6 bases and J by 0 bases, leaving 18 bases between them. Germline lookup yields CDR1 MDHEN and CDR2 SYDVKM. CDR3 residues: CASRENIGHGSYEQYF. In DNA form, the CDR3 reads TGTGCCAGCAGGGAGAACATAGGACACGGCTCCTACGAGCAGTACTTC.

The V and J genes are TRBV6-1 and TRBJ1-4; possibly TRBD1 for D (5 bases). The CDR3 loop spans 15 amino acids. Germline-derived CDR1 and CDR2 are MNHNS and SASEGT. Trimming removed 5 bases at V and 3 bases at J, with 13 bases between. CDR3 DNA: TGTGCCAGCAGTCCCTGGGGGGGAGCTAATGAAAAACTGTTTTTT. The encoded protein is CASSPWGGANEKLFF.

The V and J genes are TRBV7-9 and TRBJ2-4, with D perhaps TRBD2 (5 bases). Germline CDR1 is SEHNR and CDR2 is FQNEAQ (reference sequence). Deletions cut 7 bases from V and 10 bases from J, with 17 bases between. This CDR3 has 13 residues. CDR3 in amino acids: CASNPWTGRIQYF. CDR3 nucleotides: TGTGCCAGCAACCCTTGGACGGGAAGAATTCAGTACTTC. The whole variable domain, filled in from reference TRBV7-9 and TRBJ2-4, reads DTGVSQNPRHKITKRGQNVTFRCDPISEHNRLYWYRQTLGQGPEFLTYFQNEAQLEKSRLLSDRFSAERPKGSFSTLEIQRTEQGDSAMYLCASNPWTGRIQYFGAGTRLSVL.

The chain joins TRBV7-8 to TRBJ2-2; possible D gene TRBD1, 6 bases. The germline gives CDR1 SGHVS, CDR2 FQNEAQ. V gave up 1 base and J gave up 6 bases, with 9 bases separating them. There are 14 residues in the CDR3. CDR3 amino acids: CASSLDRAAGELFF. Here the CDR3 DNA reads TGTGCCAGCAGCTTAGACAGGGCGGCCGGGGAGCTGTTTTTT.

The chain uses TRBV20-1 and TRBJ2-6; D remains unclear. The CDR3 is made up of 13 amino acids. Trimming stripped 3 bases from V and 0 bases from J, with 3 bases between. The germline gives CDR1 DFQATT, CDR2 SNEGSKA (reference sequence). This CDR3 is CSASYSGANVLTF. The CDR3 DNA follows: TGCAGTGCTAGTTACTCTGGGGCCAACGTCCTGACTTTC.

V and J are TRBV6-2 or TRBV6-3 and TRBJ2-2; TRBD2 matches 10 bases. The CDR3 is 16 residues long. The germline V gene encodes CDR1 MNHEY and CDR2 SVGEGT. Unmatched junction bases numbered 9, after V lost 6 bases and J lost 5 bases. The CDR3 loop is CASSQSLAGATGELFF. The CDR3 DNA reads TGTGCCAGCAGCCAATCTCTAGCGGGAGCAACCGGGGAGCTGTTTTTT.

V and J are TRBV9 and TRBJ2-5; 7 bases agree with TRBD1. The length of the CDR3 is 14 residues. After removal of 3 bases from V and 0 bases from J, the junction contained 2 bases not matched to a gene. Germline CDR1 is SGDLS and CDR2 is YYNGEE. In DNA, the CDR3 is TGTGCCAGCAGCGCTGGGACAGACCAAGAGACCCAGTACTTC. It encodes CASSAGTDQETQYF.

This clonotype was found a few times. This chain uses TRBV12-3 or TRBV12-4 with TRBJ1-2; D uncertain. The V gene lost 5 bases and the J gene lost 8 bases, with 15 bases spanning the gap. CDR3 length: 13 residues. CDR3 sequence (DNA): TGTGCCAGCAGTCCGGGCCCCAATGGAGGCTACACCTTC. This encodes CASSPGPNGGYTF.

Ten or more counts support this clonotype. The chain couples TRBV29-1 to TRBJ2-1; 9 nucleotides align to TRBD2. In germline, CDR1 is SQVTM, CDR2 ANQGSEA. The CDR3 has 16 residues. V gave up 3 bases and J gave up 0 bases; unmatched junction bases: 6. The DNA of the CDR3 is TGCAGCGTTGACGCGGGAGGGATTCGCTCCTACAATGAGCAGTTCTTC. Amino acid sequence: CSVDAGGIRSYNEQFF.

This clonotype occurred many times. This chain connects TRBV11-2 to TRBJ2-7; no definite D call. Germline V gene sequence: CDR1 SGHAT, CDR2 FQNNGV. The CDR3 sequence is 12 residues long. V lost 2 bases, J lost 7 bases, and 9 bases lay in between. As DNA, the CDR3 is TGTGCCAGCAGCTTATCAAGTGGTGAGCAGTACTTC. Translating it yields CASSLSSGEQYF.

This clonotype was counted a few times. This rearrangement joins TRBV5-1 to TRBJ2-6; possibly TRBD2 for D (6 bases). Germline values: CDR1 SGHRS, CDR2 YFSETQ. CDR3 length: 17 amino acids. With 0 bases removed from V and 2 bases from J, the gap between germline ends came to 12 bases. The CDR3, as DNA: TGCGCCAGCAGCTTGGGCTCGGGAGAAACTGGGGCCAACGTCCTGACTTTC. This encodes CASSLGSGETGANVLTF.

This clonotype was seen only a few times. CDR3 protein: CASSVSGVGSNQPQHF. Written as DNA, the CDR3 is TGCGCCAGCAGTGTATCAGGGGTTGGAAGCAATCAGCCCCAGCATTTT. This chain connects TRBV10-2 to TRBJ1-5, with TRBD1 as a possible D gene (6 bases). V was cut by 4 bases and J by 1 base, with 14 bases left in between. The CDR3 is 16 amino acids. The V gene's germline CDR1 is WSHSY and CDR2 SAAADI.

The chain is built from TRBV10-3 and TRBJ2-1; D is perhaps TRBD1 (7 bases). CDR3 length: 17 residues. Trimming took off 4 bases at V and 0 bases at J, with 16 bases between the two ends. Germline V gives CDR1 ENHRY, CDR2 SYGVKD. The CDR3 region is CAISGAGQIYSYNEQFF. In DNA form, the CDR3 reads TGTGCCATCAGTGGGGCGGGACAGATATACTCCTACAATGAGCAGTTCTTC.

This clonotype appeared a few times. The V call is TRBV29-1, the J call TRBJ2-7; 8 nucleotides line up with TRBD2. CDR1 and CDR2 (germline): SQVTM, ANQGSEA. J lost 7 bases, V lost 7 bases, and 15 bases had no gene match. This CDR3 comprises 14 residues. CDR3 sequence: CSARVAGMVGEQYF. The CDR3 bases are TGCAGCGCCAGGGTAGCGGGAATGGTGGGAGAGCAGTACTTC.

There are a few counts of this clonotype. The V call is TRBV15, the J call TRBJ2-1, with D uncertain. CDR1 and CDR2 from the germline V gene are LNHNV and YYDKDF (reference sequence). The ends were cut back, 2 bases at V and 2 bases at J, with 1 base in the middle. The CDR3 length is 12 residues. The CDR3 DNA reads TGTGCCACCAGCAGAACCTACAATGAGCAGTTCTTC. Translating gives CATSRTYNEQFF.

This chain connects TRBV18 to TRBJ1-1; D possibly corresponds to TRBD1 (5 bases). There are 15 residues in the CDR3. The V gene lost 2 bases and the J gene lost 1 base, with 11 bases spanning the gap. Germline CDR1 is KGHSH and CDR2 is LQKENI. CDR3 sequence: CASSPDLGGNTEAFF. CDR3 nucleotide sequence: TGTGCCAGCTCACCAGATTTGGGGGGGAACACTGAAGCTTTCTTT.

This clonotype was counted only a few times. The V call is TRBV5-1, the J call TRBJ2-3; possibly TRBD1 for D (5 bases). Germline lookup yields CDR1 SGHRS and CDR2 YFSETQ. V lost 6 bases and J 4 bases, leaving 15 bases between the germline ends. The CDR3 runs 14 residues. CDR3 sequence reads: CASKDRPGSDTQYF. CDR3 nucleotides: TGCGCCAGCAAAGACAGACCGGGTTCAGATACGCAGTATTTT.

The V gene is TRBV7-2, the J gene TRBJ1-1; D uncertain. V was clipped by 3 bases and J by 5 bases, with 10 bases between them. This CDR3 contains 13 residues. The V gene's germline CDR1 is SGHTA and CDR2 FQGNSA. Here the CDR3 reads CASSFFQTTEAFF. CDR3 bases: TGTGCCAGCAGCTTCTTTCAGACTACTGAAGCTTTCTTT.

V gene TRBV18 combines with J gene TRBJ1-1, with 9 bases lining up with TRBD1. The CDR3 runs to 15 residues. J was trimmed by 1 base and V by 6 bases; bases with no gene match: 6. Germline CDR1 reads KGHSH; CDR2 reads LQKENI. CDR3 sequence reads: CASSRTGATNTEAFF. CDR3 sequence (DNA): TGTGCCAGCTCCCGGACAGGGGCGACGAACACTGAAGCTTTCTTT.

This clonotype was counted only a few times. The chain joins TRBV3-1 to TRBJ2-2, with 9 bases that match TRBD2. The CDR3 runs 15 residues. The V gene's germline CDR1 is LGHDT and CDR2 YNNKEL (reference sequence). Trimming cost V 0 bases and J 6 bases; bases outside gene matches: 2. The CDR3 loop reads CASSQDLAGPGELFF. The CDR3 bases are TGTGCCAGCAGCCAAGATCTAGCGGGACCCGGGGAGCTGTTTTTT.

This clonotype was seen ten or more times. The chain couples TRBV20-1 to TRBJ2-1, with TRBD2 matching over 12 bases. The CDR3 runs to 15 residues. The V and J ends lost 5 bases and 3 bases, in that order; junction bases with no gene match: 5. Germline CDR1 reads DFQATT; CDR2 reads SNEGSKA (reference sequence). CDR3 nucleotide sequence: TGCAGTGCTTACCTAGCGGGAGGGTTCTACAATGAGCAGTTCTTC. Its protein product is CSAYLAGGFYNEQFF.

This clonotype was counted between two and nine times. The chain recombines TRBV29-1 with TRBJ1-1; unclear D gene. Per germline, CDR1 SQVTM and CDR2 ANQGSEA. Trimming took 7 bases from V and 4 from J, leaving 19 bases between them. This CDR3 region has 14 residues. The DNA for the CDR3 is TGCAGCGCTCGGGTCGGGAGCGCGGGCACTGAAGCTTTCTTT. This gives the protein CSARVGSAGTEAFF. Supplemented by reference TRBV29-1 and TRBJ1-1, the full variable domain reads SAVISQKPSRDICQRGTSLTIQCQVDSQVTMMFWYRQQPGQSLTLIATANQGSEATYESGFVIDKFPISRPNLTFSTLTVSNMSPEDSSIYLCSARVGSAGTEAFFGQGTRLTVV.

As to this clonotype: This could be a read error, since a much larger clone is one nucleotide away. The chain has TRBV12-5 and TRBJ2-1, with 11 bases that match TRBD2. The CDR3 extends over 15 amino acids. V lost 0 bases, J lost 12 bases, and 7 bases stayed unmatched. The germline gives CDR1 LGHNT, CDR2 FRNRAP. CDR3: CASGLVASGRLGQFF. The CDR3 nucleotides read TGTGCTAGTGGTTTGGTTGCTAGCGGGAGGCTTGGGCAGTTCTTC.

The chain joins TRBV3-1 to TRBJ2-1; perhaps TRBD2 as D (5 bases). The CDR3 contains 16 residues. Trimming stripped 0 bases from V and 4 bases from J, with 13 bases between. Looked up from germline, CDR1 is LGHDT and CDR2 is YNNKEL (reference sequence). CDR3 sequence: CASSQDLSGPYNEQFF. The CDR3 nucleotides are TGTGCCAGCAGCCAAGATCTCAGCGGACCTTACAATGAGCAGTTCTTC.

V is TRBV6-1 and J is TRBJ1-5, with D maybe TRBD1 (6 bases). Deletions cut 6 bases from V and 4 bases from J, with 10 bases between. CDR1 MNHNS and CDR2 SASEGT come from the germline V gene. CDR3 length: 13 amino acids. The CDR3 sequence: CASSRTENQPQHF. CDR3 nucleotides: TGTGCCAGCAGCCGGACAGAAAATCAGCCCCAGCATTTT.